This T cell receptor (beta chain) derives from a study of control samples from healthy donors and cancer patients. This table comes from immunoSEQ multiplex PCR, and its TCRdb copy is limited to in-frame clones, with some not included. The table records about 180,000 clones, roughly nine tenths of them present only once. The CDR3 spans 14 residues. V lost 3 bases and J 4 bases, leaving 9 bases between the germline ends. The V gene's germline CDR1 is KGHDR and CDR2 SFDVKD. The clonotype comes from a man aged 25 to 40 in good health. The sequenced sample consisted of blood. The chain recombines TRBV24-1 with TRBJ1-5; D call uncertain. This chain's CDR3 is CATSDRQSNQPQHF. In DNA form, the CDR3 reads TGTGCCACCAGTGATCGGCAGTCAAATCAGCCCCAGCATTTT.